These T cell receptor beta chains were read from a single sample in a study of blood T cell repertoires in COVID-19. TCRdb's table, derived via immunoSEQ multiplex PCR, lists solely in-frame clones and lacks some. The sample gives about 320,000 clones, roughly 89% of which show up once; over 8.5% is in the top ten. The sequenced sample was peripheral blood. The receptors here all came from a woman aged 30 to 39 with COVID-19, enrolled during active disease. Both conserved end residues are part of each CDR3. A D gene is named only where the DNA matches it firmly. Part of the rows lack a size; the others show once, few, many or a class for expanded clones.

TRBD1 | TRBJ1-1 | TRBV28 | - | TGTGCCAGCAGTTTATATCAGGGGGCCAGGGACACTGAAGCTTTCTTT | CASSLYQGARDTEAFF
- | TRBJ1-2 | TRBV27 | - | TGTGCCAGCAGAAGAACAGGGAATGGCTACACCTTC | CASRRTGNGYTF
- | TRBJ1-5 | TRBV7-9 | - | TGTGCCAGCAGTCCCGAGGGCGGGAGCAATCAGCCCCAGCATTTT | CASSPEGGSNQPQHF
TRBD1 | TRBJ1-1 | TRBV6-2/TRBV6-3 | - | TGTGCCAGCAGTAACCAGGGGGGAGCCCAAGCTTTCTTT | CASSNQGGAQAFF
TRBD1 | TRBJ2-1 | TRBV5-4 | - | TGTGCCAGCAGCACGGGACAGGGGGGATACAATGAGCAGTTCTTC | CASSTGQGGYNEQFF
- | TRBJ2-7 | TRBV19 | - | TGTGCCAGTAGTCCCTCAGATCACCCGAGACTGTACGAGCAGTACTTC | CASSPSDHPRLYEQYF
- | TRBJ2-1 | TRBV7-2 | - | TGTGCCAGCAGCTTAATGTCAGGTCTCCGGGGGAATGAGCAGTTCTTC | CASSLMSGLRGNEQFF
TRBD1 | TRBJ1-3 | TRBV2 | few | TGTGCCAGCAGTGACCGACAGGGGGCTTTAGGAAACACCATATATTTT | CASSDRQGALGNTIYF
TRBD2 | TRBJ2-1 | TRBV11-2 | - | TGTGCCAGCAGCTTAGGGGGAGGGGAGCAGTTCTTC | CASSLGGGEQFF
TRBD1 | TRBJ2-3 | TRBV28 | - | TGTGCCAGCAGCCTGACCTGGGACAGAAGCACAGATACGCAGTATTTT | CASSLTWDRSTDTQYF
TRBD1 | TRBJ2-3 | TRBV5-1 | - | TGCGCCAGCAGCCCGGGACAGGGGTGGGCAGATACGCAGTATTTT | CASSPGQGWADTQYF